Listed below are T cell receptor beta chains from one sample, sequenced in a study of yellow fever vaccine responses in identical twins. TCRdb re-derived calls from the RT-PCR reads in MiXCR, one entry per CDR3 protein. Of thousands of distinct CDR3 sequences in the sample, about nine tenths were seen once. The sample consisted of T cells from blood (PBMCs), unsorted or a sorted subset (not recorded which), taken before or after yellow fever vaccination (not recorded which). The receptors were sampled from a young woman who received the yellow fever vaccine. Each CDR3 is given with its conserved first and last residue.

TRBV23-1	TRBJ1-2	CASSQSGKRGYGYTF
TRBV7-9	TRBJ2-1	CASSFDTSYNEQFF
TRBV29-1	TRBJ1-2	CSVEKGTRDTAGYTF
TRBV19	TRBJ2-7	CASSEGQYRRDEQYF
TRBV13	TRBJ2-1	CASSSGLASLTEQFF
TRBV29-1	TRBJ1-2	CSVGHSRSYTF
TRBV11-3	TRBJ2-7	CASSLGQGFDEQYF
TRBV5-1	TRBJ2-3	CASSLALGTDTQYF
TRBV30	TRBJ2-7	CAWIAWGGTGAYEQYF
TRBV18	TRBJ2-2	CASPRLNTGELFF
TRBV6-1	TRBJ2-5	CASLSGLRGGETQYF
TRBV28	TRBJ2-7	CASSLTSGTYEQYF
TRBV5-1	TRBJ2-5	CASSLWGQQQETQYF
TRBV29-1	TRBJ2-7	CSVMTGDEQYF
TRBV6-2/TRBV6-3	TRBJ1-1	CASRRDRAFF
TRBV10-3	TRBJ2-7	CATSGVGGSSYEQYF
TRBV12-3/TRBV12-4	TRBJ1-2	CASRYERGYGYTF
TRBV11-1	TRBJ1-2	CASSLSEQLSGYTF
TRBV21-1	TRBJ2-5	CASSTRQQETQYF
TRBV19	TRBJ1-2	CASRDPGQANYGYTF
TRBV5-1	TRBJ2-1	CASNRAADEQFF
TRBV11-1	TRBJ1-2	CASSNHLAYGYTF
TRBV5-1	TRBJ1-2	CASRAAGNSPYGYTF
TRBV18	TRBJ2-7	CASSPSPDSYEQYF
TRBV23-1	TRBJ2-2	CASSQNKRVGGTGELFF
TRBV10-1	TRBJ1-2	CASSPSRSNYGYTF
TRBV5-4	TRBJ2-3	CASSSRTGLHTQYF
TRBV20-1	TRBJ2-3	CSAEGADTQYF
TRBV18	TRBJ2-1	CASSPKDGNNEQFF
TRBV11-2	TRBJ1-5	CASSLYGQVYQPQHF
TRBV23-1	TRBJ2-3	CASSQDTQYF
TRBV11-1	TRBJ2-7	CASSPGQGVDEQYF
TRBV7-2	TRBJ2-5	CASSLAVQETQYF
TRBV5-1	TRBJ1-2	CASSGSLSANYGYTF
TRBV4-1	TRBJ2-2	CASSPRQGNTGELFF
TRBV18	TRBJ2-7	CASSPRQDRSYEQYF
TRBV29-1	TRBJ2-7	CSVPGTYSYEQYF
TRBV7-3	TRBJ1-1	CASTYLWGIHSEAFF
TRBV15	TRBJ1-5	CATSSHPRETGGQPQHF
TRBV2	TRBJ1-5	CASRDNDQPQHF